Below, 5 T cell receptor beta chains from the same sample are listed, as sequenced in a study of T-cell reconstitution after alpha-beta-depleted transplantation in children. Unique molecular identifiers were incorporated during preparation of the TCRbeta library. MiXCR was run by TCRdb on the PCR reads, yielding one entry per CDR3 protein. The data hold about 300,000 distinct CDR3 sequences, with roughly a tenth observed a single time. The material was PBMCs, obtained before TCRalphabeta/CD19-depleted stem cell transplant. These receptors were taken from a boy under two years old with acute myeloid leukemia, due to receive a stem cell transplant.

This clonotype was found many times. The chain recombines TRBV7-9 with TRBJ2-2; no clear D gene. The length of the CDR3 is 16 residues. The V gene lost 1 base and the J gene lost 1 base, with 10 bases spanning the gap. CDR1 and CDR2 from the germline V gene are SEHNR and FQNEAQ (reference sequence). CDR3 nucleotides: TGTGCCAGCAGCTTAGAGGCTACAGTGAACACCGGGGAGCTGTTTTTT. It specifies CASSLEATVNTGELFF.

This clonotype was seen ten or more times. This sequence joins TRBV5-1 and TRBJ1-3; D is unclear. The length of the CDR3 is 14 residues. Germline CDR1 reads SGHRS; CDR2 reads YFSETQ. With 0 bases removed from V and 0 bases from J, the gap between germline ends came to 4 bases. The DNA for the CDR3 is TGCGCCAGCAGCTTGGACGGCTCTGGAAACACCATATATTTT. Its translation: CASSLDGSGNTIYF.

This sequence joins TRBV28 and TRBJ2-7; 15 positions match TRBD2. Germline CDR1 is MDHEN and CDR2 is SYDVKM. The V gene end was trimmed by 2 bases and the J gene end by 3 bases; junction bases not matched to a gene: 2. The CDR3 totals 16 residues. The CDR3 protein is CASSLRGLAGGYEQYF. The CDR3, as DNA: TGTGCCAGCAGTTTAAGGGGACTAGCGGGGGGCTACGAGCAGTACTTC.

The table lists this clonotype with a few counts. The V gene is TRBV4-2, the J gene TRBJ2-1, with a tentative D call TRBD2 (6 bases). The CDR3 spans 15 residues. Germline CDR1 LGHNA, CDR2 YNFKEQ. Deletions cut 4 bases from V and 8 bases from J, with 18 bases between. The CDR3 sequence is CASSRYLRDWDEQFF. The CDR3 DNA follows: TGTGCCAGCAGCCGTTATTTGCGGGATTGGGATGAGCAGTTCTTC.

This clonotype was seen ten or more times. The V and J genes are TRBV5-1 and TRBJ2-3, with no clear D. Trimming pared 0 bases from V and 0 bases from J, leaving 5 bases between. CDR1 is SGHRS and CDR2 is YFSETQ in the germline V gene. CDR3 size: 14 residues. The CDR3 region is CASSLDTSTDTQYF. As DNA, the CDR3 is TGCGCCAGCAGCTTGGACACTAGCACAGATACGCAGTATTTT.